This T cell receptor (beta chain) was captured in a study of blood T cell repertoires in COVID-19. The overall study: Samples taken during acute and convalescent COVID-19 were collected in the United States, Italy and Spain.

The data were produced by immunoSEQ multiplex PCR, yet TCRdb's version contains in-frame clones alone and is incomplete. The sample carries fewer than 250,000 clones, around 85% recorded once. Looked up from germline, CDR1 is KGHSH and CDR2 is LQKENI. The CDR3 runs 12 residues. V lost 3 bases, J lost 9 bases, and 9 bases lay in between. Participants were aged 18 to 89 years, lived in under 25 US areas, and enrolled virtually. Researchers sorted participants into cohorts using their self-reported clinical history. Donors of Cohort 3 who recovered were those that had two negative PCRs, clearance, or symptom resolution.

Sequencing was performed on PBMCs or T cells enriched from blood (not recorded which). The receptor comes from a woman aged 25 to 39 who had recovered from COVID-19. The chain uses TRBV18 and TRBJ2-1, with a tentative D call TRBD2 (5 bases). CDR3 residues: CASSPTRGEQFF. CDR3 bases: TGTGCCAGCTCACCTACTAGAGGTGAGCAGTTCTTC. Supplemented by reference TRBV18 and TRBJ2-1, the full variable domain reads NAGVMQNPRHLVRRRGQEARLRCSPMKGHSHVYWYRQLPEEGLKFMVYLQKENIIDESGMPKERFSAEFPKEGPSILRIQQVVRGDSAAYFCASSPTRGEQFFGPGTRLTVL.